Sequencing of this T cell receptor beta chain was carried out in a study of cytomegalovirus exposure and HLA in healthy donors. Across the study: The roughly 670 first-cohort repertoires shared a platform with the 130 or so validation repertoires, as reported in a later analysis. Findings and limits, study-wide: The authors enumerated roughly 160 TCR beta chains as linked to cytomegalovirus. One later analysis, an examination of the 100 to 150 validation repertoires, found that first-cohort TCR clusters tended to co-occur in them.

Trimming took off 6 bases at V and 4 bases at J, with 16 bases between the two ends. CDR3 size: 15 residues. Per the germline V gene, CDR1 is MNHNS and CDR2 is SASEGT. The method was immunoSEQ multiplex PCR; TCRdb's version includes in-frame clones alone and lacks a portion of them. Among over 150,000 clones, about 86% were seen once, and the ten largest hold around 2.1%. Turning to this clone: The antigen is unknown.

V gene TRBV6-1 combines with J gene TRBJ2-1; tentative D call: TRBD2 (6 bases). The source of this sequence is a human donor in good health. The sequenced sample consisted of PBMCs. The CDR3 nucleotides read TGTGCCAGCAGAAGTGAGTGGGGACTGTACAATGAGCAGTTCTTC. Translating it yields CASRSEWGLYNEQFF.